This T cell receptor beta chain was found in a study of T cells in Graves' hyperthyroidism and ophthalmopathy. This clonotype was recorded at least ten times. Antigen specificity is unknown. CDR1 is LGHDT and CDR2 is YNNKEL in the germline V gene (reference sequence). V lost 0 bases and J 0 bases, leaving 14 bases between the germline ends. This CDR3 is 17 amino acids long. Whole-study results and caveats: In blood, most of the thyroid clonotypes expanded above 0.001 were also present.

Criteria for exclusion of patients were uncontrolled infection, other autoimmune disease, pregnancy or lactation. Clinical symptoms, serum thyroxine, TRAb, thyroid ultrasound and orbital computed tomography informed diagnoses. Regions amplified from RNA transcripts were the TCR beta CDR3 regions. HTBI primers were employed in a first-round RT-PCR of the TCR CDR3. In TCRdb, the multiplex PCR reads were re-called with MiXCR into one record per CDR3 protein. The repertoire holds 640,000 or so distinct CDR3 sequences, about 14% seen once, with roughly 7% in the top ten. Sequenced sample: blood. V is TRBV3-1 and J is TRBJ1-1; no reliable D call. The sequence was collected from a woman under 30 with Graves' ophthalmopathy. This CDR3 reads CASSQDRLQTMNTEAFF. CDR3 in DNA: TGTGCCAGCAGCCAAGATCGTTTACAGACAATGAACACTGAAGCTTTCTTT.